The 17 T cell receptor beta chains below were found in one sample sequenced in a study of CD8 T cells in ankylosing spondylitis. MiXCR, applied by TCRdb to the 5' RACE reads, yields one record per CDR3 protein. The sample records fewer than 400,000 distinct CDR3 sequences, around 7.6% being singletons. Study-level results: Fewer than 10 highly homologous variants formed a TCR beta motif that appeared characteristic of ankylosing spondylitis blood.

The antigens these receptors bind are not known. Sequenced material: blood, either unsorted or a sorted T cell fraction (not recorded which). These receptors all come from a male donor with ankylosing spondylitis.

In its sample, this clonotype was seen once. A read error is possible here, since a much larger clone lies one base away. V and J are TRBV5-1 and TRBJ2-7, with TRBD2 matching 7 bases. CDR1 and CDR2 from the germline V gene are SGHRS and YFSETQ. The CDR3 is 15 amino acids. The CDR3: CASSLAEAGSFEQYF. CDR3 DNA: TGCGCCAGCAGCTTGGCAGAAGCGGGGTCCTTCGAGCAGTACTTC.

The chain carries TRBV7-8 and TRBJ2-3; no clear D. This CDR3 spans 14 amino acids. Germline-derived CDR1 and CDR2 are SGHVS and FQNEAQ. V lost 0 bases, J lost 2 bases, and 6 bases lay in between. CDR3 residues: CASSLAAFTDTQYF. DNA for the CDR3: TGTGCCAGCAGCTTAGCCGCATTCACAGATACGCAGTATTTT.

Many counts were recorded for this clonotype. The chain links TRBV7-2 to TRBJ2-1, with TRBD1 matching 8 bases. The CDR3 covers 14 residues. V lost 5 bases and J lost 4; bases outside the gene matches: 4. Germline-derived CDR1 and CDR2 are SGHTA and FQGNSA. DNA for the CDR3: TGTGCCAGCAGCCCGACAGGGGCGTACAATGAGCAGTTCTTC. Translation: CASSPTGAYNEQFF.

This clonotype was counted only a few times. The chain joins TRBV20-1 to TRBJ2-3; 11 nucleotides agree with TRBD2. The CDR3 has 17 residues. Looked up from germline, CDR1 is DFQATT and CDR2 is SNEGSKA (reference sequence). V was pared by 0 bases and J by 4 bases, with 9 bases of the junction left unmatched. The CDR3, as DNA: TGCAGTGCTAGAGATCAAGCTAGCGGGAGGTATGCAGATACGCAGTATTTT. This translates into CSARDQASGRYADTQYF.

This clonotype was detected only a few times. V usage is TRBV9 and J usage is TRBJ1-3; possibly TRBD1 for D (6 bases). This CDR3 is built from 16 residues. V shed 4 bases and J shed 3 bases, with 17 bases lying between them. Germline V lookup: CDR1 SGDLS, CDR2 YYNGEE. The CDR3 spells CASSPYTGNHGNTIYF. The CDR3, as DNA: TGTGCCAGCAGCCCTTACACAGGGAACCATGGAAACACCATATATTTT.

This clonotype was picked up many times. The chain carries TRBV4-3 and TRBJ2-1; no definite D call. Trimming pared 3 bases from V and 4 bases from J, leaving 16 bases between. The CDR3 length is 16 residues. The germline V gene has CDR1 LGHNA and CDR2 YSLEER. In nucleotides, the CDR3 is TGCGCCAGCAGCCAGTTGTATTCGGAACAATACAATGAGCAGTTCTTC. It codes for CASSQLYSEQYNEQFF.

This clonotype was seen only a few times. The chain uses TRBV19 and TRBJ2-1; unclear D gene. Per germline, CDR1 LNHDA and CDR2 SQIVND (reference sequence). With 0 bases removed from V and 9 bases from J, the gap between germline ends came to 9 bases. The CDR3 loop spans 13 amino acids. CDR3: CASSIERTAEQFF. CDR3 in DNA: TGTGCCAGTAGTATAGAGCGAACAGCTGAGCAGTTCTTC.

This chain joins TRBV11-3 and TRBJ2-1; 8 nucleotides align to TRBD2. The germline V gene has CDR1 SGHNT and CDR2 YENEEA. The CDR3 totals 14 residues. Trimming at V came to 5 bases and at J to 5 bases, leaving 5 bases not matched to a gene. The CDR3 spells CASSAELADNEQFF. CDR3 DNA sequence: TGTGCCAGCAGCGCCGAACTAGCGGACAATGAGCAGTTCTTC.

The chain couples TRBV4-3 to TRBJ2-3; 9 nucleotides align to TRBD1. After removal of 0 bases from V and 4 bases from J, the junction contained 2 bases not matched to a gene. Germline CDR1 and CDR2: LGHNA and YSLEER. There are 15 residues in the CDR3. DNA for the CDR3: TGCGCCAGCAGCCAAGAACAGGGGGCCTCAGATACGCAGTATTTT. Its translation is CASSQEQGASDTQYF.

As concerns this clonotype: Compared with germline, one end of the junction differs, possibly owing to a read error. V gene TRBV29-1 combines with J gene TRBJ1-2, with 10 bases lining up with TRBD1. Germline assignment: CDR1 SQVTM and CDR2 ANQGSEA. The CDR3 sequence is 13 residues long. The CDR3 DNA reads TGCAGTGGGACAGGGGACACGAACTATAGCTACACCTTC. Protein product: CSGTGDTNYSYTF.

This chain links TRBV20-1 with TRBJ2-3; D is perhaps TRBD1 or TRBD2 (5 bases each). The CDR3 runs to 14 residues. Germline loops: CDR1 DFQATT, CDR2 SNEGSKA (reference sequence). Trimming cost V 5 bases and J 1 base, with 13 bases left between them. The CDR3 here is CSAYRDAGTDTQYF. The CDR3 bases are TGCAGTGCTTACCGGGACGCCGGCACAGATACGCAGTATTTT.

The chain employs TRBV12-3 or TRBV12-4 and TRBJ2-3; TRBD1 or TRBD2 may be the D gene (5 bases each). There are 14 residues in the CDR3. The V end was cut by 5 bases, the J end by 2 bases, with 11 bases between. The CDR3: CASSPGDHTDTQYF. CDR3 DNA sequence: TGTGCCAGCAGTCCCGGGGACCACACAGATACGCAGTATTTT.

This clonotype has only a few counts. This chain connects TRBV28 to TRBJ2-1; 12 nucleotides align to TRBD2. Germline V CDR1 and CDR2: MDHEN, SYDVKM. CDR3 length: 16 residues. The V gene end was trimmed by 2 bases and the J gene end by 7 bases; junction bases not matched to a gene: 6. This CDR3 reads CASSLGGLAGLNEQFF. The DNA for the CDR3 is TGTGCCAGCAGTTTAGGTGGACTAGCGGGATTGAATGAGCAGTTCTTC.

This clonotype came up a few times. The rearrangement uses TRBV7-6 and TRBJ2-1; TRBD2 agrees at 14 bases. The CDR3 has 20 residues. Germline CDR1 and CDR2: SGHVS and FNYEAQ. V lost 4 bases, J lost 0 bases, and 11 bases stayed unmatched. This chain's CDR3 is CASSSMTSGRGQSSYNEQFF. CDR3 nucleotide sequence: TGTGCCAGCAGCTCCATGACTAGCGGGAGGGGTCAGAGCTCCTACAATGAGCAGTTCTTC. Together with reference TRBV7-6 and TRBJ2-1, the CDR3 gives the full variable domain: GAGVSQSPRYKVTKRGQDVALRCDPISGHVSLYWYRQALGQGPEFLTYFNYEAQQDKSGLPNDRFSAERPEGSISTLTIQRTEQRDSAMYRCASSSMTSGRGQSSYNEQFFGPGTRLTVL.

At least ten counts were recorded for this clonotype. Here the CDR3 DNA reads TGTGCCAGCAGTGCAAACTTCGGGACAACCGGGGAGCTGTTTTTT. Translated: CASSANFGTTGELFF. V and J are TRBV28 and TRBJ2-2; TRBD1 is a possible D gene (6 bases). The CDR3 spans 15 residues. V was trimmed by 5 bases and J by 5 bases, leaving 15 bases between them. The germline gives CDR1 MDHEN, CDR2 SYDVKM.

As regards this clonotype: Its ends do not fully match the called genes, so a read error is possible. The chain recombines TRBV20-1 with TRBJ1-2; 7 bases are a match to TRBD1. The CDR3 length is 12 residues. Germline V gene lookup returns CDR1 DFQATT and CDR2 SNEGSKA (reference sequence). CDR3: CSADRVYYGHTF. The CDR3, as DNA: TGCAGTGCTGACAGGGTCTACTATGGCCACACCTTC.

The genes are TRBV3-1 and TRBJ2-1; 10 bases fit TRBD2. The CDR3 consists of 14 residues. V dropped 6 bases and J dropped 6; count of bases not matched to a gene: 5. Germline loops: CDR1 LGHDT, CDR2 YNNKEL (reference sequence). The CDR3 DNA follows: TGTGCCAGCAGGGGACTAGCGTGGGGCAATGAGCAGTTCTTC. Amino acid sequence: CASRGLAWGNEQFF.